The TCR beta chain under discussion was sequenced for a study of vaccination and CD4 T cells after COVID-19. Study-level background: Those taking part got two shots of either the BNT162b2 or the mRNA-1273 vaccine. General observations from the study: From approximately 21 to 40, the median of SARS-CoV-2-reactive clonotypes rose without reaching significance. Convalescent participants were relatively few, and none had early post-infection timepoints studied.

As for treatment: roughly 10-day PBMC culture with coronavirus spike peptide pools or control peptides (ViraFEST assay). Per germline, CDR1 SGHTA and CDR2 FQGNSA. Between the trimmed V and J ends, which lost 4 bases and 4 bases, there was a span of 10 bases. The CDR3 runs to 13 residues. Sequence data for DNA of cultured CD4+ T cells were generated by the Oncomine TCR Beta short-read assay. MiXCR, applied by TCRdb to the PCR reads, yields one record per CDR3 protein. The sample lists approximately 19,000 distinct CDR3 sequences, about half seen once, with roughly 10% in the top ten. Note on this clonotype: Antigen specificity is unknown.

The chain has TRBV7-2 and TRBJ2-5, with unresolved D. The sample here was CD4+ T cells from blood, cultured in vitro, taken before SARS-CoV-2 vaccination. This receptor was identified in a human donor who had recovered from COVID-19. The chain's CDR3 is CASSSQVRETQYF. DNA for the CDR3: TGTGCCAGCAGCTCTCAGGTCCGAGAGACCCAGTACTTC. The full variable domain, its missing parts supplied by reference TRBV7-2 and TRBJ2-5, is GAGVSQSPSNKVTEKGKDVELRCDPISGHTALYWYRQSLGQGLEFLIYFQGNSAPDKSGLPSDRFSAERTGGSVSTLTIQRTQQEDSAVYLCASSSQVRETQYFGPGTRLLVL.